The 15 T cell receptor beta chains below were found in one sample sequenced in a study of blood T cells in healthy people across ages. Then a second PCR, running roughly 6 to 12 cycles, was carried out with a sample-barcoded 5' primer and a J-beta primer mix. TCRdb used MiXCR to reprocess the 5' RACE reads, holding one entry per CDR3 protein. The sample contains 1.4 million or so distinct CDR3 sequences, roughly two fifths of which appear only once. Sequencing was performed on blood. These receptors originate from a woman aged 18-29 years in good health.

The rearrangement joins TRBV20-1 to TRBJ2-1; D gene ambiguous. The CDR3 covers 14 residues. Germline CDR1 and CDR2: DFQATT and SNEGSKA (reference sequence). Trimming took 2 bases from V and 1 from J, leaving 9 bases between them. CDR3 DNA sequence: TGCAGTGCTAGATCTACCCAGTCCTACAATGAGCAGTTCTTC. As protein: CSARSTQSYNEQFF.

This clonotype was picked up a small number of times. The chain carries TRBV7-2 and TRBJ1-3; D is ambiguous. The CDR3 has 12 residues. With 2 bases removed from V and 4 bases from J, the gap between germline ends came to 3 bases. Germline CDR1 is SGHTA and CDR2 is FQGNSA. CDR3 region: CASSLRGNTIYF. The CDR3 region has the DNA TGTGCCAGCAGCTTAAGAGGAAACACCATATATTTT. The complete variable domain, with remaining parts taken from reference TRBV7-2 and TRBJ1-3, reads GAGVSQSPSNKVTEKGKDVELRCDPISGHTALYWYRQSLGQGLEFLIYFQGNSAPDKSGLPSDRFSAERTGGSVSTLTIQRTQQEDSAVYLCASSLRGNTIYFGEGSWLTVV.

The chain joins TRBV7-8 to TRBJ2-7; possibly TRBD1 or TRBD2 for D (5 bases each). CDR3 length: 15 residues. Trimming took off 0 bases at V and 5 bases at J, with 14 bases between the two ends. From germline, CDR1 is SGHVS and CDR2 FQNEAQ. This chain's CDR3 is CASSLAGPSFDEQYF. CDR3 nucleotides: TGTGCCAGCAGCTTAGCGGGACCCTCTTTTGACGAGCAGTACTTC.

A remark on this clonotype: A junction boundary mismatches the germline segment, possibly from a read error. J is TRBJ1-2 and V is TRBV5-6; maybe TRBD1 (5 bases). Germline V CDR1 and CDR2: SGHDT, YYEEEE. The CDR3 is made up of 13 amino acids. The CDR3: CASFAGSGYDYTF. In DNA form, the CDR3 reads TGTGCCAGCTTCGCAGGGTCGGGCTATGACTACACCTTC.

V gene TRBV7-9 combines with J gene TRBJ2-4; TRBD1 might be the D (5 bases). Germline V gene sequence: CDR1 SEHNR, CDR2 FQNEAQ (reference sequence). Trimming cost V 3 bases and J 0 bases, with 12 bases left between them. The CDR3 covers 16 residues. CDR3 amino acids: CASSFTQGEAKNIQYF. Written as DNA, the CDR3 is TGTGCCAGCAGCTTTACGCAGGGTGAAGCCAAAAACATTCAGTACTTC.

This clonotype has just a few counts. The rearrangement links TRBV5-1 to TRBJ2-4; D may be TRBD2 (6 bases). This CDR3 contains 18 residues. The germline gives CDR1 SGHRS, CDR2 YFSETQ. V shed 5 bases and J shed 1 base, with 22 bases lying between them. CDR3 amino acids: CASRSSGPGDFAKNIQYF. The CDR3 nucleotides read TGCGCCAGCAGGAGTTCGGGTCCCGGGGACTTTGCCAAAAACATTCAGTACTTC.

This clonotype has just one count. This chain joins TRBV29-1 and TRBJ1-2; a possible D gene is TRBD1 (6 bases). Germline values: CDR1 SQVTM, CDR2 ANQGSEA. The CDR3 has 17 residues. Between the trimmed V and J ends, which lost 1 base and 10 bases, there was a span of 28 bases. The CDR3 is CSVEAGETGLTRGDYTF. As DNA, the CDR3 is TGCAGCGTTGAAGCGGGGGAGACAGGCCTCACCAGGGGTGACTACACCTTC.

With respect to this clonotype: A much more abundant neighbour one base away suggests this may be a read error. This chain uses TRBV20-1 with TRBJ2-1; weak D call: TRBD2 (6 bases). Germline V gene lookup returns CDR1 DFQATT and CDR2 SNEGSKA (reference sequence). V was cut by 2 bases and J by 5 bases, with 16 bases left in between. The CDR3 loop spans 15 amino acids. As DNA, the CDR3 is TGCAGTGCTAGAACGACGGGGGAGGTAGACAATGAGCAGTTCTTC. This gives the protein CSARTTGEVDNEQFF.

This clonotype was observed a handful of times. The chain couples TRBV4-3 to TRBJ2-3, with D perhaps TRBD2 (6 bases). The V gene lost 2 bases and the J gene lost 4 bases, with 10 bases spanning the gap. Germline V gives CDR1 LGHNA, CDR2 YSLEER. The CDR3 is 14 amino acids. DNA for the CDR3: TGCGCCAGCAGCCAATACACTAGCTCAGATACGCAGTATTTT. This encodes CASSQYTSSDTQYF.

This clonotype came up a few times. The chain has TRBV12-3 or TRBV12-4 and TRBJ2-7; D tentatively fits TRBD1 or TRBD2 (5 bases each). The CDR3 has 11 residues. The V gene lost 4 bases and the J gene lost 10 bases, with 11 bases spanning the gap. The CDR3 nucleotides read TGTGCCAGCAGTTGGGGGAGCGCTCAGTACTTC. It specifies CASSWGSAQYF.

The gene calls are TRBV3-1 and TRBJ1-2; D unclear. Germline loops: CDR1 LGHDT, CDR2 YNNKEL (reference sequence). Trimming left V 0 bases short and J 8 bases short, with 4 bases between. CDR3 length equals 11 residues. In DNA, the CDR3 is TGTGCCAGCAGCCAAGATTTCGGCTACACCTTC. It specifies CASSQDFGYTF.

The chain combines TRBV20-1 with TRBJ2-1; unclear D gene. V was pared by 3 bases and J by 10 bases, with 16 bases between. This CDR3 region has 13 residues. Germline assignment: CDR1 DFQATT and CDR2 SNEGSKA (reference sequence). Here the CDR3 DNA reads TGCAGTGCTAGTACCAGGAACCGACTCGAGCAGTTCTTC. This translates into CSASTRNRLEQFF.

V gene TRBV7-2 combines with J gene TRBJ1-4; D might be TRBD1 (5 bases). This CDR3 is 15 amino acids long. Germline V gives CDR1 SGHTA, CDR2 FQGNSA. V shed 5 bases and J shed 5 bases, with 15 bases lying between them. The CDR3 nucleotides are TGTGCCAGCAGCACGGGGGTAGTTAGAAATGAAAAACTGTTTTTT. Its protein is CASSTGVVRNEKLFF.

The chain couples TRBV3-1 to TRBJ2-1; the match to TRBD2 covers 12 bases. The V and J ends lost 1 base and 4 bases, in that order; junction bases with no gene match: 5. The germline gives CDR1 LGHDT, CDR2 YNNKEL (reference sequence). There are 17 residues in the CDR3. CDR3 amino acids: CASSQGAGLAGYNEQFF. The DNA for the CDR3 is TGTGCCAGCAGCCAAGGGGCAGGACTAGCGGGATACAATGAGCAGTTCTTC.

With respect to this clonotype: The junction differs from germline at one of its ends, possibly a read error. V is TRBV4-1 and J is TRBJ1-5; 8 nucleotides line up with TRBD1. The germline V gene encodes CDR1 MGHRA and CDR2 YSYEKL. The CDR3 contains 15 residues. CDR3 loop: CASSQQGAGNQPQNF. Here the CDR3 DNA reads TGCGCCAGCAGCCAACAGGGGGCGGGCAATCAGCCCCAGAATTTT.